Below, 32 T cell receptor beta chains from the same sample are listed, as sequenced in a study of CD8 T cells in Susac syndrome. The authors reverse transcribed roughly 0.5 to 1 ug RNA with random hexamers. TCRdb fed the immunoSEQ multiplex PCR reads into MiXCR, producing one record per CDR3 protein. The sample yields about 60,000 distinct CDR3 sequences, approximately 90% seen once. The sample comprised CD8+ T cells from PBMCs. These receptors were obtained from a human donor in good health.

This clonotype appeared a single time. Written as DNA, the CDR3 is TGTGCCAGCAGCTTGTATCATCCGGGGACGTTCTATGGCTACACCTTC. Translated: CASSLYHPGTFYGYTF. The rearrangement links TRBV5-4 to TRBJ1-2, with D possibly TRBD1 on 5 matching bases. V was trimmed by 1 base and J by 4 bases, leaving 17 bases between them. Germline-derived CDR1 and CDR2 are SGHNT and YYREEE (reference sequence). There are 16 residues in the CDR3.

The gene calls are TRBV27 and TRBJ2-1; the D gene could be TRBD1 or TRBD2 (5 bases each). The germline V gene has CDR1 MNHEY and CDR2 SMNVEV (reference sequence). This CDR3 has 14 residues. Trimming took off 5 bases at V and 2 bases at J, with 10 bases between the two ends. CDR3 coding DNA: TGTGCCAGCAGTCGGGGCAACCCCTACAATGAGCAGTTCTTC. Protein product: CASSRGNPYNEQFF.

V and J are TRBV11-2 and TRBJ2-5, with D possibly matching TRBD1 (6 bases). The germline V gene encodes CDR1 SGHAT and CDR2 FQNNGV. The CDR3 is made up of 12 amino acids. V dropped 5 bases and J dropped 7 bases, with 11 bases sitting between them. The CDR3 DNA sequence: TGTGCCAGCAGCCCCGTAGGGGGGACCCAGTACTTC. Protein sequence: CASSPVGGTQYF.

Concerning this clonotype: Because it lacks the conserved phenylalanine or tryptophan at the end, this CDR3 is likely a read error. The chain combines TRBV4-2 with TRBJ2-7; D is possibly TRBD1 (5 bases). CDR3 length equals 13 residues. V lost 8 bases and J 6 bases, leaving 17 bases between the germline ends. From germline, CDR1 is LGHNA and CDR2 YNFKEQ. This CDR3 is CASGADIIREQYL. In nucleotides, the CDR3 is TGTGCCAGCGGGGCCGATATTATACGCGAGCAGTACCTC.

The chain couples TRBV2 to TRBJ1-4, with D tentatively TRBD1 (5 bases). The CDR3 covers 14 residues. V lost 3 bases and J 8 bases, leaving 13 bases between the germline ends. Per germline, CDR1 SNHLY and CDR2 FYNNEI. The CDR3 loop reads CASSDYGGLEKLFF. CDR3 coding DNA: TGTGCCAGCAGTGATTATGGGGGTTTAGAAAAACTGTTTTTT.

The chain is built from TRBV18 and TRBJ1-5, with 8 bases that match TRBD1. The CDR3 totals 17 residues. Losses at the gene ends were 1 base for V and 3 bases for J; bases not matched to a gene: 8. The germline CDR1 and CDR2 sequences are KGHSH and LQKENI. CDR3 sequence reads: CASSPHINRGTNQPQHF. For the CDR3, the DNA is TGTGCCAGCTCACCACACATTAACAGGGGGACCAATCAGCCCCAGCATTTT.

The rearrangement uses TRBV5-5 and TRBJ2-1; 7 bases agree with TRBD2. The V gene end was trimmed by 5 bases and the J gene end by 0 bases; junction bases not matched to a gene: 8. This CDR3 spans 16 amino acids. CDR1 and CDR2 from the germline V gene are SGHKS and YYEKEE (reference sequence). The CDR3 here is CASRRPGLISYNEQFF. CDR3 bases: TGTGCCAGCAGGCGGCCGGGACTAATCTCCTACAATGAGCAGTTCTTC.

The V gene is TRBV27, the J gene TRBJ1-2; the D gene is possibly TRBD1 (5 bases). V dropped 5 bases and J dropped 11 bases, with 12 bases sitting between them. The germline V gene encodes CDR1 MNHEY and CDR2 SMNVEV (reference sequence). This CDR3 is 11 amino acids long. CDR3 sequence: CASSRGTGYTF. CDR3 coding DNA: TGTGCCAGCAGTCGGGGTACAGGTTACACCTTC.

The V gene is TRBV7-9, the J gene TRBJ2-1; the D is unclear. CDR1 and CDR2 (germline): SEHNR, FQNEAQ (reference sequence). V shed 5 bases and J shed 1 base, with 9 bases lying between them. The CDR3 runs 14 residues. This chain's CDR3 is CASSPGDSYNEQFF. The CDR3 DNA reads as TGTGCCAGCAGCCCGGGTGATTCCTACAATGAGCAGTTCTTC. Complete variable domain (other parts from reference TRBV7-9 and TRBJ2-1): DTGVSQNPRHKITKRGQNVTFRCDPISEHNRLYWYRQTLGQGPEFLTYFQNEAQLEKSRLLSDRFSAERPKGSFSTLEIQRTEQGDSAMYLCASSPGDSYNEQFFGPGTRLTVL.

CDR3 loop: CASSLGVLSFGQGNEQYF. The DNA of the CDR3 is TGTGCCAGCAGCTTGGGCGTGCTATCATTCGGACAGGGAAACGAGCAGTACTTC. The chain uses TRBV5-6 and TRBJ2-7; 8 nucleotides match TRBD1. The germline gives CDR1 SGHDT, CDR2 YYEEEE. Trimming cost V 0 bases and J 5 bases; bases outside gene matches: 16. The CDR3 has 18 amino acids.

This chain joins TRBV11-2 and TRBJ2-1; D remains unclear. This CDR3 spans 13 amino acids. Trimming took 1 base from V and 7 from J, leaving 8 bases between them. CDR1 is SGHAT and CDR2 is FQNNGV in the germline V gene. CDR3: CASSLVKGNEQFF. CDR3 DNA sequence: TGTGCCAGCAGCTTAGTAAAGGGAAATGAGCAGTTCTTC.

This chain connects TRBV15 to TRBJ2-7; 10 nucleotides align to TRBD1. This CDR3 is 16 amino acids long. With 0 bases clipped from V and 6 bases from J, the junction kept 8 bases outside the gene matches. CDR1 and CDR2 (germline): LNHNV, YYDKDF (reference sequence). The CDR3 nucleotides are TGTGCCACCAGCAGAGATTTGGGGACAGGGGTCAGCGAGCAGTACTTC. Translation gives CATSRDLGTGVSEQYF. Variable domain in full (rest from reference TRBV15 and TRBJ2-7): DAMVIQNPRYQVTQFGKPVTLSCSQTLNHNVMYWYQQKSSQAPKLLFHYYDKDFNNEADTPDNFQSRRPNTSFCFLDIRSPGLGDTAMYLCATSRDLGTGVSEQYFGPGTRLTVT.

V usage is TRBV12-3 or TRBV12-4 and J usage is TRBJ1-5, with TRBD1 matching over 7 bases. The CDR3 runs to 15 residues. The V segment lost 8 bases and the J segment 11 bases; nucleotides outside the gene matches: 18. The CDR3 loop reads CASGFGAGGSGAQHF. DNA for the CDR3: TGTGCCAGCGGATTCGGGGCAGGGGGGAGTGGGGCCCAGCATTTT.

The chain uses TRBV3-1 and TRBJ2-7, with D unresolved. The CDR3 runs 14 residues. Germline V gene sequence: CDR1 LGHDT, CDR2 YNNKEL (reference sequence). V was clipped by 0 bases and J by 7 bases, with 13 bases between them. The CDR3 is CASSQELTNFEQYF. Written as DNA, the CDR3 is TGTGCCAGCAGCCAAGAGCTGACAAATTTTGAGCAGTACTTC.

The gene calls are TRBV7-6 and TRBJ1-2; D might be TRBD1 (5 bases). There are 14 residues in the CDR3. Germline CDR1 and CDR2: SGHVS and FNYEAQ. Trimming shortened V by 2 bases and J by 8 bases, and 15 bases separated the two germline ends. The CDR3 bases are TGTGCCAGCAGCTTACCCCGAGGGGTGGGAGGCTACACCTTC. As protein: CASSLPRGVGGYTF.

The chain is built from TRBV7-3 and TRBJ1-2, with 7 bases identical to TRBD1. After removal of 5 bases from V and 2 bases from J, the junction contained 17 bases not matched to a gene. CDR1 and CDR2 (germline): SGHTA, FQGTGA. CDR3 size: 18 residues. The chain's CDR3 is CASSSLNRDRRPNYGYTF. For the CDR3, the DNA is TGTGCCAGCAGCAGTCTAAACCGGGACAGAAGACCAAACTATGGCTACACCTTC.

V gene TRBV13 combines with J gene TRBJ2-1; no clear D gene. V shed 5 bases and J shed 7 bases, with 15 bases lying between them. The CDR3 is 14 amino acids. The germline V gene has CDR1 PRHDT and CDR2 FYEKMQ (reference sequence). The CDR3 DNA sequence: TGTGCCAGCAGCCACTCGACTCAAACTAATGAGCAGTTCTTC. Amino acids: CASSHSTQTNEQFF.

The chain has TRBV15 and TRBJ1-6; 7 positions agree with TRBD1. Trimming took 0 bases from V and 9 from J; bases not matched to a gene: 5. CDR1 LNHNV and CDR2 YYDKDF come from the germline V gene (reference sequence). This CDR3 has 15 residues. The CDR3 here is CATSRERTGGSPLHF. In DNA, the CDR3 is TGTGCCACCAGCAGAGAACGGACAGGTGGTTCACCCCTCCACTTT.

The chain carries TRBV5-4 and TRBJ2-3; 8 bases fit TRBD2. The CDR3 has 15 residues. Germline lookup yields CDR1 SGHNT and CDR2 YYREEE (reference sequence). J was trimmed by 1 base and V by 1 base; bases with no gene match: 2. CDR3 sequence reads: CASSLTGGGTDTQYF. CDR3 DNA sequence: TGTGCCAGCAGCTTGACCGGGGGGGGCACAGATACGCAGTATTTT.

The chain carries TRBV7-3 and TRBJ1-1; weak D call: TRBD1 (5 bases). The CDR3 sequence is 15 residues long. V shed 5 bases and J shed 7 bases, with 20 bases lying between them. CDR1 is SGHTA, CDR2 FQGTGA, per germline. The DNA for the CDR3 is TGTGCCAGCAGCCATCCTCCCGGTGGGGGAGATGAAGCTTTCTTT. Translated: CASSHPPGGGDEAFF.

The rearrangement uses TRBV10-3 and TRBJ2-7; 10 bases align to TRBD1. Germline values: CDR1 ENHRY, CDR2 SYGVKD. V was clipped by 7 bases and J by 2 bases; unmatched bases: 8. The CDR3 spans 15 residues. CDR3 nucleotide sequence: TGTGCCATCAATCAAGCCGGGACAGGGGCCTACGAGCAGTACTTC. Its protein is CAINQAGTGAYEQYF.

The gene calls are TRBV18 and TRBJ2-7, with D unresolved. Germline V gene sequence: CDR1 KGHSH, CDR2 LQKENI. This CDR3 contains 11 residues. Trimming took 2 bases from V and 3 from J, leaving 2 bases between them. The CDR3 DNA follows: TGTGCCAGCTCACCAGACTACGAGCAGTACTTC. Its protein product is CASSPDYEQYF.

This sequence joins TRBV27 and TRBJ2-1; tentatively, D is TRBD2 (5 bases). CDR3 length equals 11 residues. Deletions cut 8 bases from V and 8 bases from J, with 10 bases between. CDR1 is MNHEY and CDR2 is SMNVEV in the germline V gene (reference sequence). The CDR3 sequence is CASFKADEQFF. The CDR3 coding sequence is TGTGCCAGCTTTAAAGCGGATGAGCAGTTCTTC.

The chain joins TRBV29-1 to TRBJ2-3; 8 bases map to TRBD2. The CDR3 spans 13 residues. Germline CDR1 is SQVTM and CDR2 is ANQGSEA. The V and J ends lost 4 bases and 2 bases, in that order; junction bases with no gene match: 2. The CDR3 DNA reads as TGCAGCGTTGGGCGGGGGGACACAGATACGCAGTATTTT. As protein: CSVGRGDTDTQYF.

The CDR3 DNA is TGTGCCAGCAGTCCTGGCAGGGGAAGCTCACCCCTCCACTTT. This sequence encodes CASSPGRGSSPLHF. The chain employs TRBV6-5 and TRBJ1-6; tentatively, D is TRBD1 (6 bases). Trimming cost V 5 bases and J 10 bases, with 15 bases left between them. The CDR3 is made up of 14 amino acids. Germline V lookup: CDR1 MNHEY, CDR2 SVGAGI.

The rearrangement joins TRBV4-3 to TRBJ2-3, with TRBD2 identical over 8 bases. CDR3 length equals 16 residues. V lost 1 base, J lost 4 bases, and 7 bases stayed unmatched. CDR1 is LGHNA, CDR2 YSLEER, per germline. The CDR3 nucleotides are TGCGCCAGCAGCCAAGTGTCGGGGGGGCCTTCAGATACGCAGTATTTT. Translating it yields CASSQVSGGPSDTQYF.

This clonotype was detected only once. The chain has TRBV12-3 or TRBV12-4 and TRBJ2-4; D is tentatively TRBD1 or TRBD2 (5 bases each). The CDR3 is made up of 15 amino acids. V was trimmed by 1 base and J by 8 bases, leaving 15 bases between them. The DNA for the CDR3 is TGTGCCAGCAGTTTAGGGCAGGGACGTGGGGACATTCAGTACTTC. Amino acids: CASSLGQGRGDIQYF.

The chain joins TRBV3-1 to TRBJ1-5, with TRBD1 as a possible D gene (5 bases). Germline V gene sequence: CDR1 LGHDT, CDR2 YNNKEL (reference sequence). The CDR3 is 15 amino acids. V lost 1 base and J 7 bases, leaving 14 bases between the germline ends. As DNA, the CDR3 is TGTGCCAGCAGCCAAGCAGGATCGGGGGAACAGCCCCAGCATTTT. It codes for CASSQAGSGEQPQHF.

J is TRBJ2-3 and V is TRBV3-1; 15 nucleotides line up with TRBD2. This CDR3 has 19 amino acids. Germline V gene lookup returns CDR1 LGHDT and CDR2 YNNKEL (reference sequence). With V trimmed by 3 bases and J by 0 bases, 7 bases remained unmatched. The CDR3 protein is CASSQDGTSGGLSTDTQYF. CDR3 DNA sequence: TGTGCCAGCAGCCAGGATGGGACTAGCGGGGGGTTAAGCACAGATACGCAGTATTTT.

The V and J genes are TRBV13 and TRBJ2-7, with a possible D match to TRBD2 (5 bases). The length of the CDR3 is 14 residues. Germline CDR1 reads PRHDT; CDR2 reads FYEKMQ (reference sequence). Trimming pared 5 bases from V and 3 bases from J, leaving 14 bases between. The CDR3 region is CASSPRTEDYEQYF. Here the CDR3 DNA reads TGTGCCAGCAGCCCCCGGACTGAAGACTACGAGCAGTACTTC.

This clonotype was observed a single time. V is TRBV5-5 and J is TRBJ2-3; 9 bases agree with TRBD2. This CDR3 contains 16 residues. Unmatched junction bases numbered 4, after V lost 0 bases and J lost 2 bases. Germline CDR1 SGHKS, CDR2 YYEKEE (reference sequence). CDR3 nucleotide sequence: TGTGCCAGCAGCTTGGAGGTAGCGGGAGACACAGATACGCAGTATTTT. Protein product: CASSLEVAGDTDTQYF.

J is TRBJ1-3 and V is TRBV28; tentatively, D is TRBD1 (6 bases). The CDR3 contains 17 residues. From germline, CDR1 is MDHEN and CDR2 SYDVKM. The ends were cut back, 3 bases at V and 0 bases at J, with 15 bases in the middle. CDR3 sequence (DNA): TGTGCCAGCAGTTTGACCCGACAGGACTTCTCTGGAAACACCATATATTTT. Protein: CASSLTRQDFSGNTIYF.